The source of this TCR beta chain is a study of CD8 T cells in ankylosing spondylitis. CDR1 is MNHEY, CDR2 SMNVEV, per germline (reference sequence). The CDR3 contains 13 residues. Trimming removed 5 bases from V and 7 bases from J, with 14 bases in between. This clonotype was recorded many times. TCRdb re-analysed the 5' RACE reads in MiXCR, keeping a single row per CDR3 protein. The sample lists under 400,000 distinct CDR3 sequences, around a tenth occurring once. The sequenced sample was blood, either unsorted or a sorted T cell fraction (not recorded which). The sequence derives from a female donor with ankylosing spondylitis or in good health (not recorded which). The V call is TRBV27, the J call TRBJ1-1, with TRBD1 as a possible D gene (5 bases). Here the CDR3 reads CASSPRPQGEAFF. Written as DNA, the CDR3 is TGTGCCAGCAGTCCTCGCCCGCAGGGTGAAGCTTTCTTT.